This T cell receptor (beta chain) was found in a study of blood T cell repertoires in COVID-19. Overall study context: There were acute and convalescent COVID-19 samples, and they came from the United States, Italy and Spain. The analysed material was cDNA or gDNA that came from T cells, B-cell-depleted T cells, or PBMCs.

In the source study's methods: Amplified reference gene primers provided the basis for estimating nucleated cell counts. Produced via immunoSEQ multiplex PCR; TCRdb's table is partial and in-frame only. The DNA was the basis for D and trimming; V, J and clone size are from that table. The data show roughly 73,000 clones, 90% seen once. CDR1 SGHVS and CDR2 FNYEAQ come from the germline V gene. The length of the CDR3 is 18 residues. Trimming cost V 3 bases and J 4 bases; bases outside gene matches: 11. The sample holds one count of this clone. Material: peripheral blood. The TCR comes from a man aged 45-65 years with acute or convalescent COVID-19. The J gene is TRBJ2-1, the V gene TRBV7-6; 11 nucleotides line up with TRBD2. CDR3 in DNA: TGTGCCAGCAGCTTCCTCGTTAGCGGGAGGGTCACTTACAATGAGCAGTTCTTC. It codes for CASSFLVSGRVTYNEQFF.